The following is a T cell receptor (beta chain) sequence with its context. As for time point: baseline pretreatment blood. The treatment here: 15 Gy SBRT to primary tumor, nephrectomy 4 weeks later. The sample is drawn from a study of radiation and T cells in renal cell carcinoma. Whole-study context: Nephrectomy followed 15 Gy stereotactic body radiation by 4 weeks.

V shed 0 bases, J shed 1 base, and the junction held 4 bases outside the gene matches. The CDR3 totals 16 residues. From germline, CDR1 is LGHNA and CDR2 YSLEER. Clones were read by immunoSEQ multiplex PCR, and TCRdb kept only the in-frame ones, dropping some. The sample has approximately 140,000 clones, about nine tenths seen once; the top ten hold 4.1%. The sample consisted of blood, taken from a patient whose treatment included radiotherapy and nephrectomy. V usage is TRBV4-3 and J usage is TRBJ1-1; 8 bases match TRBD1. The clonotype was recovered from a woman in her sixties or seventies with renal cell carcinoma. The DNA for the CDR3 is TGCGCCAGCAGCCAAGATCTACAGGGGGGGAACACTGAAGCTTTCTTT. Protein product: CASSQDLQGGNTEAFF.